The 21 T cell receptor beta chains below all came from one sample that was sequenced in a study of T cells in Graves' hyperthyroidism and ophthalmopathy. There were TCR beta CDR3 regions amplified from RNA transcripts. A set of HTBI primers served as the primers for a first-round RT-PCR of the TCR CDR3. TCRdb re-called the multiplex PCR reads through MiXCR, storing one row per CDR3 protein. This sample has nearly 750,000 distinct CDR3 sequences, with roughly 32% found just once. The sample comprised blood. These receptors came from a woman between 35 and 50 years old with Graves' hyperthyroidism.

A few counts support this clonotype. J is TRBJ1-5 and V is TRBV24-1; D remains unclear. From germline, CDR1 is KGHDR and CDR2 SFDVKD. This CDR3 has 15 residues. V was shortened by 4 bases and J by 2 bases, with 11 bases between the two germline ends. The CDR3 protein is CATSEHGSGNQPQHF. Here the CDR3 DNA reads TGTGCCACCAGTGAACACGGGTCTGGCAATCAGCCCCAGCATTTT.

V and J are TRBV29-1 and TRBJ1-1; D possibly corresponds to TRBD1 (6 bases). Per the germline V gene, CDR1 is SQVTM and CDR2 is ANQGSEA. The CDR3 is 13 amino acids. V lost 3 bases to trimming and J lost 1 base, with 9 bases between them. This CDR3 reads CSVERDKNTEAFF. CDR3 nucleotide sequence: TGCAGCGTTGAGCGGGACAAGAACACTGAAGCTTTCTTT. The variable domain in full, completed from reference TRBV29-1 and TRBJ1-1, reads SAVISQKPSRDICQRGTSLTIQCQVDSQVTMMFWYRQQPGQSLTLIATANQGSEATYESGFVIDKFPISRPNLTFSTLTVSNMSPEDSSIYLCSVERDKNTEAFFGQGTRLTVV.

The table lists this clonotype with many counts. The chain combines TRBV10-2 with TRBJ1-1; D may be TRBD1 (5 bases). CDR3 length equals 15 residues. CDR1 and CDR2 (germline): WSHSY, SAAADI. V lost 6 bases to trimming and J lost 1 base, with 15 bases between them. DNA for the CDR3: TGCGCCAGCAGCCCCTGGACACCCAAGAACACTGAAGCTTTCTTT. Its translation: CASSPWTPKNTEAFF.

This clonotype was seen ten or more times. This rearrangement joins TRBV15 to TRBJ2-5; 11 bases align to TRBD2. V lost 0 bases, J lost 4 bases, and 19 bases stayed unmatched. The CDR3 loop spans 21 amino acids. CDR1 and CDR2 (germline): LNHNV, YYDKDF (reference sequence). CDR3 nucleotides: TGTGCCACCAGCAGAGATTCGGCGCTGCTATTTACTAGCGGGGGAGGAGAGACCCAGTACTTC. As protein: CATSRDSALLFTSGGGETQYF.

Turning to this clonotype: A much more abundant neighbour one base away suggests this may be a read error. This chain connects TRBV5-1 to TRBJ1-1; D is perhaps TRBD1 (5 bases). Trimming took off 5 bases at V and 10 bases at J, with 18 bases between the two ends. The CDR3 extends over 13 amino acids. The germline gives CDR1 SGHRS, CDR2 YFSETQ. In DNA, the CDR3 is TGCGCCAGCAGGCAGCAGGGTCTATCATCAGCTTTCTTT. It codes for CASRQQGLSSAFF.

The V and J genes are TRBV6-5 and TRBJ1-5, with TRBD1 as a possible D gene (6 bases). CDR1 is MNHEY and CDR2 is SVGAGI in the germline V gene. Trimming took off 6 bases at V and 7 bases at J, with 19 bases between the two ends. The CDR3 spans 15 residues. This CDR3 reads CASRFPTPTGQPQHF. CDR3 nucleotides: TGTGCCAGCAGATTCCCAACCCCGACAGGCCAGCCCCAGCATTTT.

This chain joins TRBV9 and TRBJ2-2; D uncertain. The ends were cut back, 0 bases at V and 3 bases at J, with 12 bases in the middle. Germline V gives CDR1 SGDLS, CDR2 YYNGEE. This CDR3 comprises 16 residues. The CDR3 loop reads CASSVAYRGDTGELFF. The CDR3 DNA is TGTGCCAGCAGCGTAGCTTATCGTGGGGACACCGGGGAGCTGTTTTTT.

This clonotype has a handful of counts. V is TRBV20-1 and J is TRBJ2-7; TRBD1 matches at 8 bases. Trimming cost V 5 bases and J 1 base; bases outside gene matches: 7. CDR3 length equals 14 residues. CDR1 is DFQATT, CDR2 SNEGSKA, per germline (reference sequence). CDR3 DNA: TGCAGTGCTGGGGCGAACAGGGGGTCCTACGAGCAGTACTTC. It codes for CSAGANRGSYEQYF.

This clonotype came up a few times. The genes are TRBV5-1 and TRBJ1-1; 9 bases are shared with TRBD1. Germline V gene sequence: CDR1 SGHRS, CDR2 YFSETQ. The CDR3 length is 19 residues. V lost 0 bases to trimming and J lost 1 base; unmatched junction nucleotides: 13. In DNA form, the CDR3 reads TGCGCCAGCAGCTTGGCGGGACAGGGTTGGGGCCGATGGAACACTGAAGCTTTCTTT. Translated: CASSLAGQGWGRWNTEAFF. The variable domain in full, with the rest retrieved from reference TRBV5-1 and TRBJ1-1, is KAGVTQTPRYLIKTRGQQVTLSCSPISGHRSVSWYQQTPGQGLQFLFEYFSETQRNKGNFPGRFSGRQFSNSRSEMNVSTLELGDSALYLCASSLAGQGWGRWNTEAFFGQGTRLTVV.

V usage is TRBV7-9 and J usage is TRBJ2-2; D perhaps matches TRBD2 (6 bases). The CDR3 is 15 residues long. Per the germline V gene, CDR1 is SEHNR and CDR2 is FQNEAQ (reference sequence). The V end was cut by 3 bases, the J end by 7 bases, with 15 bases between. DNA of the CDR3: TGTGCCAGCAGCTTGAACGGGGGTGAGGGCGGGGAGCTGTTTTTT. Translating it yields CASSLNGGEGGELFF.

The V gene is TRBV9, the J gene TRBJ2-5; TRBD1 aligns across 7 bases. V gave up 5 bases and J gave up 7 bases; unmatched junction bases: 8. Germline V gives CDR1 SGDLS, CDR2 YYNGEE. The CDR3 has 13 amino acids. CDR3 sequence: CASSYRGLGTQYF. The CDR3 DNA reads TGTGCCAGCAGTTACAGGGGCCTGGGGACCCAGTACTTC.

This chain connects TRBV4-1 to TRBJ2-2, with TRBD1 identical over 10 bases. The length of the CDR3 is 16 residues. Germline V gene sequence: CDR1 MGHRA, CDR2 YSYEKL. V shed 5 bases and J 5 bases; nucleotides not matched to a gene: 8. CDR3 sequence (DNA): TGCGCCAGCAGCACCCGACAGGGGGCGGAAACCGGGGAGCTGTTTTTT. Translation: CASSTRQGAETGELFF.

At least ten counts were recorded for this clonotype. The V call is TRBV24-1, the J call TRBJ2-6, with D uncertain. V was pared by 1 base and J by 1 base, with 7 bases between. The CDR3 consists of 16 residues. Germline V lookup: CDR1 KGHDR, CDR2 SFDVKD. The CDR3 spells CATSDLKVSGANVLTF. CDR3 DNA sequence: TGTGCCACCAGTGATTTAAAGGTTTCTGGGGCCAACGTCCTGACTTTC.

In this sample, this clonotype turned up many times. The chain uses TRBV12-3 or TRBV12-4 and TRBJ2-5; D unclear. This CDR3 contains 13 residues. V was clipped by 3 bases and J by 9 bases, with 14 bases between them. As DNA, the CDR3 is TGTGCCAGCAGTTTCCCCGGCTTGAAGGCCCAGTACTTC. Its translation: CASSFPGLKAQYF.

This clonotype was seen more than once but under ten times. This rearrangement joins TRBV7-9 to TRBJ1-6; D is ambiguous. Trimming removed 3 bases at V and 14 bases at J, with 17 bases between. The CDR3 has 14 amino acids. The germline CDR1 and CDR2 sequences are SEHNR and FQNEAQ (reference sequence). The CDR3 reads CASSLGSAPVSLHF. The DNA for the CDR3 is TGTGCCAGCAGCTTGGGGTCGGCGCCCGTGTCCCTCCACTTT.

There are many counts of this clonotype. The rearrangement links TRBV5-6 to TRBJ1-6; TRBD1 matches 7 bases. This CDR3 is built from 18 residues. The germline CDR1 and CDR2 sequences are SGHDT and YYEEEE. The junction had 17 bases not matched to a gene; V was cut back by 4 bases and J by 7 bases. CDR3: CASSLGGWNRGRNSPLHF. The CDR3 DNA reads TGTGCCAGCAGCCTCGGGGGTTGGAACAGGGGCAGGAATTCACCCCTCCACTTT.

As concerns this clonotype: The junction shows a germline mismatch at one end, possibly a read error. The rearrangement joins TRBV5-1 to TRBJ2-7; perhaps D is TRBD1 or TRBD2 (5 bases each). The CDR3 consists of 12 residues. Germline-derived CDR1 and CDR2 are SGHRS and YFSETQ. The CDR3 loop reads CASSRDVDEQYF. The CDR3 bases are TGTGCCAGCAGCAGGGACGTTGACGAGCAGTACTTC.

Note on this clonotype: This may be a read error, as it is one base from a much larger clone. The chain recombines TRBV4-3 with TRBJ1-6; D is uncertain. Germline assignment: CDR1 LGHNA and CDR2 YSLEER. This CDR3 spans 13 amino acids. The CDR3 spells CASSQTDGSLLHF. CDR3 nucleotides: TGCGCCAGCAGCCAAACCGACGGGTCACTCCTCCACTTT.

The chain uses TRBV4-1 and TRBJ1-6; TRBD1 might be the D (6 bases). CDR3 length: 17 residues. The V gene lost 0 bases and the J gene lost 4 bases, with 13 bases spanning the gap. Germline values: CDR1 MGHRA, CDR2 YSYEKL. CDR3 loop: CASSQDTGQNYNSPLHF. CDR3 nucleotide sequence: TGCGCCAGCAGCCAAGATACCGGACAGAATTATAATTCACCCCTCCACTTT.

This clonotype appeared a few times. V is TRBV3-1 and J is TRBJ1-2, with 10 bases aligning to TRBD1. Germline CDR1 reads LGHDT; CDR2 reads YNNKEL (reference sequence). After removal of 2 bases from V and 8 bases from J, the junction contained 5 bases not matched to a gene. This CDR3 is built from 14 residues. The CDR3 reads CASSQSGQGVGYTF. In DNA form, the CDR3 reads TGTGCCAGCAGCCAATCTGGACAGGGGGTCGGCTACACCTTC.

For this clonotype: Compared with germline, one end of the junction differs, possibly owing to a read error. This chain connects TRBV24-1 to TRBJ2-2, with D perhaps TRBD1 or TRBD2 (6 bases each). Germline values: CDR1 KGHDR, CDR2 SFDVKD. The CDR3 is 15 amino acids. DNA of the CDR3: TGTGCCACCAGTGCAAGGACAGAGAACACCGGGGGGCTGTTTTTT. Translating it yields CATSARTENTGGLFF.